The 2 T cell receptor beta chains reported below all come from one sample, sequenced in a study of cytomegalovirus exposure and HLA in healthy donors. PCR employed 60 Vbeta and 13 Jbeta primers. Generated by immunoSEQ multiplex PCR, the TCRdb table keeps only in-frame clones and is missing some. The sample gives over 150,000 clones, 77% of which show up once; approximately 1.5% is in the top ten. Sequencing input: PBMCs. Every receptor here comes from a woman in her twenties or thirties in good health and CMV-seropositive.

The V and J genes are TRBV6-1 and TRBJ1-2, with a weak D call TRBD1 (5 bases). CDR1 and CDR2 (germline): MNHNS, SASEGT. This CDR3 is 14 amino acids long. V was cut by 7 bases and J by 1 base, with 13 bases left in between. The CDR3 is CASITSGLNYGYTF. CDR3 nucleotide sequence: TGTGCCAGCATAACATCGGGACTTAACTATGGCTACACCTTC.

The V call is TRBV7-9, the J call TRBJ2-7; 9 bases agree with TRBD1. Germline CDR1 reads SEHNR; CDR2 reads FQNEAQ (reference sequence). V lost 5 bases and J lost 3; bases outside the gene matches: 5. The CDR3 covers 14 residues. CDR3 in DNA: TGTGCCAGCAGCCCTGGACAGGGGATCTACGAGCAGTACTTC. Its protein is CASSPGQGIYEQYF.